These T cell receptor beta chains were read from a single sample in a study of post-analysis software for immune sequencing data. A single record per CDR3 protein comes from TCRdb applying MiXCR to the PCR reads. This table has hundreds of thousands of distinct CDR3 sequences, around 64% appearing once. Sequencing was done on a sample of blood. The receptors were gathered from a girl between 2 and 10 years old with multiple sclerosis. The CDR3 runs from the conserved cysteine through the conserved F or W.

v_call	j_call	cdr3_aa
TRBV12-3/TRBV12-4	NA	CASSPHSSYEQYF
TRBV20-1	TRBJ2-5	CSCLKGQETQYF
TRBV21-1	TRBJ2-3	CASSDSGGIRYTQYF
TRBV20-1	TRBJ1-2	CSARTRDLYGYTF
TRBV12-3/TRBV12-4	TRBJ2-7	CAGSSQRGAYEQYF
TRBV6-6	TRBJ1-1	CASSDSPGQGETEAFF
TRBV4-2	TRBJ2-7	CASSHTQGREQYF
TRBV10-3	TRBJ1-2	CAISGQGAHTF
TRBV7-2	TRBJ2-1	CASSLVSPEQFF
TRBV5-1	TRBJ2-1	CANSLRGIAGGAEFF
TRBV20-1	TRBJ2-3	CSALILAGGPGTQYF
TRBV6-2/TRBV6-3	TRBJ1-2	CASSYPTTGYYGYTF
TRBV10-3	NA	CAISPGVQRDIQYF
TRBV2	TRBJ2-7	CASSAGTSGRAGLEQYF
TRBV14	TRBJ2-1	CASSQGTAIYNEQFF
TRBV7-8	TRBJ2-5	CASSFQRETQYF
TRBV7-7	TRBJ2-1	CASSPGTGGFEQFF
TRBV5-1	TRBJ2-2	CASTRGSGTGELFF
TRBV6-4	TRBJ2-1	CASSPLGGRGEQFF
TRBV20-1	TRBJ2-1	CSANRGIEQFF
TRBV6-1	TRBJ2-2	CASSGTSGDTGELFF
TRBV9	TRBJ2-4	CASSPRLAGGGQDIQYF
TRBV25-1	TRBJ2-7	CASSIRGGQDEQYF
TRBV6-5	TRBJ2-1	CASSYFRAGVRDEQFF
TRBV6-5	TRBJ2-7	CASSSSTAQYF
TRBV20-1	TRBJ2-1	CSASDGRADERFF
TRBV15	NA	CATSGGHTHEQYF
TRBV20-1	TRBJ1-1	CSASHLTTEAFF
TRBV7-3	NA	CASSLRGGQGSPYEQYF
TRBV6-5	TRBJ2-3	CVSIGHGTDTQYF
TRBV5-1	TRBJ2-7	CASSLGRDRASYEQYF
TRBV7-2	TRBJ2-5	CASSLSAGLLQETQYF
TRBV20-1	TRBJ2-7	CSARVGLTGREQYF
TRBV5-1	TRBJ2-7	CASSPSAPAYEQYF
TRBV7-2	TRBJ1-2	CASSPRGGQNYGYTF
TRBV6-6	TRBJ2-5	CASSYSGLAPRRKTQYF
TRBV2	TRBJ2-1	CASSGTSGIGSSYNEQFF
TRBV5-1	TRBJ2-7	CASSLDGYEQYF
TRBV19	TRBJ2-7	CASSIEQQETYEQYF
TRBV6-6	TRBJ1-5	CASNNEGQGGQPQHF
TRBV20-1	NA	CSAQARTKYEQYF
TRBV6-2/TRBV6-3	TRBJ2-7	CASSFRTSISYEQYF
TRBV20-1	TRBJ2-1	CSARSDSGSHYNERFF
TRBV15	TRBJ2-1	CATSGRTLYNEQFF
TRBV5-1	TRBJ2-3	CASSLGLAGTGGTQYF
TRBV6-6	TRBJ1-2	CASRTAQGGGYTF
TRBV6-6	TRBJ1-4	CASSYSKQGIEKLFF
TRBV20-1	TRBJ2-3	CSAPPGWGQHPDTQYF
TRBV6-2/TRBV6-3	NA	CASSTRDTSYEQYF
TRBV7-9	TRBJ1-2	CASSPSGLANYGYTF
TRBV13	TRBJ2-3	CASSPGTGEPDTQYF
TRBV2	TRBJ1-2	CASSGRDGYGYTF
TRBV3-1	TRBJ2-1	CASSPTSAYNEQFF
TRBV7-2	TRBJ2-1	CASVPGTAYNEQFF
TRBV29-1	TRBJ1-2	CSVEGGRVNYGYTF